These T cell receptor beta chains were read from a single sample in a study of blood T cell repertoires in COVID-19. Sequencing used immunoSEQ multiplex PCR; TCRdb keeps in-frame clones, though not all of them. The profile shows roughly 410,000 clones, 70% to 90% of them singletons. Sequenced: peripheral blood. The receptors come from a middle-aged woman with COVID-19, enrolled during active disease. CDR3s include the opening cysteine and the closing phenylalanine or tryptophan. D genes are given only for firm matches. Some rows mark clone size as missing; the rest say once, few, many or name a class of expanded clone.

d_call clone_size v_call cdr3_aa
TRBD1 few TRBV5-1 CASRTGADTDTQYF
NA NA TRBV28 CASSSLTGANYGYTF
NA NA TRBV7-9 CAAGSDSTDTQYF
NA once TRBV5-1 CASGRDISYTF
TRBD2 NA TRBV7-3 CASRYGTSGRTEQFF
NA NA TRBV6-2/TRBV6-3 CASSTRGQPTNYGYTF
NA NA TRBV14 CASSPETVFYGYTF
TRBD1 NA TRBV27 CASSFLGQAHNEQFF
NA NA TRBV10-1 CASSEPGGYTF
TRBD1 NA TRBV28 CAIPARQGAGGGGYTF
NA NA TRBV13 CASSSSRGARDIQYF
NA NA TRBV25-1 CASRGQPYQVSGNTIYF
TRBD1 NA TRBV19 CASSPGQTNIQYF
NA NA TRBV18 CASSPPGRGYGYTF
TRBD1 NA TRBV7-2 CASSLAGTGPSGYTF
NA once TRBV25-1 CASSVQQGANEKLFF
TRBD1 NA TRBV6-5 CASRDTGGTNEKLFF
TRBD1 NA TRBV19 CASSMDRGAEAFF
NA NA TRBV6-2/TRBV6-3 CASSYGGDEQFF
NA NA TRBV28 CATESYTIGNTIYF